The 21 T cell receptor beta chains in this list originate from one sample, sequenced in a study of beta chain features in type 1 diabetes. Study-level results: Patients with Type 1 diabetes showed moderately but significantly shorter TCRB CDR3s in all four CD4+ subsets.

The antigens of these receptors remain unknown. Isolated RNA was reverse transcribed in full, so expressed TCRB transcripts were sequenced. Using immunoSEQ multiplex PCR, the repertoire was profiled, and TCRdb retains in-frame clones only, with some absent. The data show a few hundred thousand clones, with approximately 15% seen just once and about 0.018% held by the top ten. The sequenced sample was naive CD4+ T cells from blood. The origin of the receptors is a man aged 30 to 39 with type 1 diabetes.

The sample holds one count of this clone. The genes are TRBV18 and TRBJ2-5, with 11 bases identical to TRBD2. The CDR3 totals 15 residues. V was pared by 0 bases and J by 9 bases, with 6 bases of the junction left unmatched. Per germline, CDR1 KGHSH and CDR2 LQKENI. The CDR3 DNA sequence: TGTGCCAGCTCACCACCAGCACTAGCGGGAGTGGCCCAGTACTTC. Encoded protein: CASSPPALAGVAQYF.

This rearrangement joins TRBV6-4 to TRBJ1-2; 8 nucleotides agree with TRBD1. Trimming removed 5 bases from V and 2 bases from J; junction bases left unmatched: 4. CDR1 is MRHNA, CDR2 SNTAGT, per germline. The CDR3 is 14 amino acids. The DNA of the CDR3 is TGTGCCAGCAGTCGGACAGGGTCAAACTATGGCTACACCTTC. The encoded protein is CASSRTGSNYGYTF.

For the CDR3, the DNA is TGCGCCAGCAGCTTGCCAGGGGATCAGCCCCAGCATTTT. It is translated as CASSLPGDQPQHF. This chain links TRBV5-1 with TRBJ1-5; D possibly corresponds to TRBD1 (6 bases). The CDR3 has 13 residues. The V end lost 1 base, the J end lost 5 bases, and 7 bases lay between the germline ends. The germline V gene has CDR1 SGHRS and CDR2 YFSETQ.

The chain uses TRBV9 and TRBJ1-2; TRBD1 is a possible D gene (5 bases). This CDR3 region has 14 residues. The V end lost 0 bases, the J end lost 12 bases, and 18 bases lay between the germline ends. Germline assignment: CDR1 SGDLS and CDR2 YYNGEE. The CDR3 coding sequence is TGTGCCAGCAGCGTAGTCCCGGGGGACGGACAAAACACCTTC. This sequence encodes CASSVVPGDGQNTF.

This clone was counted only a few times. The V call is TRBV10-3, the J call TRBJ1-2, with TRBD1 identical over 8 bases. CDR1 and CDR2 from the germline V gene are ENHRY and SYGVKD. The CDR3 totals 14 residues. V was pared by 2 bases and J by 3 bases, with 2 bases of the junction left unmatched. CDR3 nucleotide sequence: TGTGCCATCAGTGAGGGGACAGGAGACTATGGCTACACCTTC. It specifies CAISEGTGDYGYTF.

The CDR3 DNA follows: TGTGCCACCAGCAGAGGTACAGGAGATAGCAATCAGCCCCAGCATTTT. Translating it yields CATSRGTGDSNQPQHF. The chain recombines TRBV15 with TRBJ1-5; a weak D match, TRBD1 (5 bases). This CDR3 is 16 amino acids long. V was pared by 1 base and J by 0 bases, with 10 bases between. Germline V CDR1 and CDR2: LNHNV, YYDKDF (reference sequence).

The chain combines TRBV2 with TRBJ1-5, with 7 bases matching TRBD1. Germline V gives CDR1 SNHLY, CDR2 FYNNEI. CDR3 length equals 15 residues. V lost 4 bases to trimming and J lost 1 base; unmatched junction nucleotides: 4. CDR3 region: CASSVEQGSNQPQHF. CDR3 in DNA: TGTGCCAGCAGTGTTGAACAGGGGAGCAATCAGCCCCAGCATTTT.

The table lists this clone with a few counts. The chain uses TRBV18 and TRBJ1-1, with 9 bases lining up with TRBD1. This CDR3 contains 19 residues. Germline trimming cut 3 bases from V and 0 bases from J; bases unmatched to any gene: 14. Germline assignment: CDR1 KGHSH and CDR2 LQKENI. The CDR3 spells CASSPRSFKQGALNTEAFF. The CDR3 bases are TGTGCCAGCTCACCGAGAAGTTTTAAACAGGGGGCCCTGAACACTGAAGCTTTCTTT.

This rearrangement joins TRBV6-1 to TRBJ1-6; D is possibly TRBD1 (5 bases). Germline V gives CDR1 MNHNS, CDR2 SASEGT. The germline V and J ends were trimmed by 2 bases and 7 bases, with 12 bases remaining between them. The CDR3 is 15 amino acids. CDR3 sequence: CASSEQGSLNSPLHF. The CDR3 DNA follows: TGTGCCAGCAGTGAACAGGGCAGTCTGAATTCACCCCTCCACTTT.

The rearrangement joins TRBV6-6 to TRBJ1-1; D may be TRBD1 (5 bases). Germline V lookup: CDR1 MNHNY, CDR2 SVGAGI (reference sequence). This CDR3 has 16 amino acids. V was cut by 6 bases and J by 5 bases, with 22 bases left in between. CDR3: CASSQGAQQGGTEAFF. The CDR3 DNA is TGTGCCAGCAGCCAAGGGGCCCAGCAGGGAGGAACTGAAGCTTTCTTT.

The sample holds a few counts of this clone. The rearrangement links TRBV2 to TRBJ2-7, with 9 bases that match TRBD2. The CDR3 has 15 amino acids. CDR1 is SNHLY, CDR2 FYNNEI, per germline. Trimming took 3 bases from V and 4 from J; bases not matched to a gene: 7. The CDR3 loop is CASSERRTSAYEQYF. For the CDR3, the DNA is TGTGCCAGCAGTGAGCGTCGGACTAGCGCTTACGAGCAGTACTTC.

This clone was detected only a few times. The V and J genes are TRBV6-1 and TRBJ1-1, with D possibly TRBD1 on 6 matching bases. The CDR3 contains 15 residues. Germline CDR1 and CDR2: MNHNS and SASEGT. V lost 7 bases and J 1 base, leaving 16 bases between the germline ends. Written as DNA, the CDR3 is TGTGCCAGCATCTCACAGCAGGGGAGGAACACTGAAGCTTTCTTT. It yields the protein CASISQQGRNTEAFF.

The chain links TRBV29-1 to TRBJ1-1; no clear D. The CDR3 loop spans 13 amino acids. The germline V and J ends were trimmed by 3 bases and 4 bases, with 12 bases remaining between them. Germline lookup yields CDR1 SQVTM and CDR2 ANQGSEA. CDR3 nucleotide sequence: TGCAGCGTTGATGTTACCGGGAGCACTGAAGCTTTCTTT. This translates into CSVDVTGSTEAFF.

CDR3 in amino acids: CASRSGTGGYSNQPQHF. The CDR3 nucleotides are TGTGCCAGCAGATCCGGGACAGGGGGCTATAGCAATCAGCCCCAGCATTTT. The chain is built from TRBV7-2 and TRBJ1-5, with TRBD1 matching over 12 bases. CDR1 is SGHTA and CDR2 is FQGNSA in the germline V gene. The CDR3 contains 17 residues. V was pared by 6 bases and J by 0 bases, with 6 bases of the junction left unmatched.

This clone was observed a handful of times. The chain recombines TRBV30 with TRBJ2-1, with no clear D. This CDR3 is built from 16 residues. Germline loops: CDR1 GTSNPN, CDR2 SVGIG (reference sequence). V lost 2 bases and J 0 bases, leaving 14 bases between the germline ends. CDR3 nucleotides: TGTGCCTGGAGTTTCCGCTCCCCCAGCTCCTACAATGAGCAGTTCTTC. Translating gives CAWSFRSPSSYNEQFF.

The V call is TRBV19, the J call TRBJ2-7; tentatively, D is TRBD1 (6 bases). Between the trimmed V and J ends, which lost 4 bases and 0 bases, there was a span of 10 bases. The CDR3 spans 14 residues. Germline CDR1 LNHDA, CDR2 SQIVND (reference sequence). CDR3: CASSSNRASYEQYF. Here the CDR3 DNA reads TGTGCCAGTAGTAGTAACAGGGCCTCCTACGAGCAGTACTTC.

The chain combines TRBV6-5 with TRBJ2-7; TRBD2 matches 12 bases. Germline V gives CDR1 MNHEY, CDR2 SVGAGI. The CDR3 consists of 14 residues. J gave up 5 bases and V 6 bases, and 5 bases lay outside the gene matches. Here the CDR3 DNA reads TGTGCCAGCAGCCGCAGACTAGCGGGAGACGAGCAGTACTTC. It yields the protein CASSRRLAGDEQYF.

The genes are TRBV5-4 and TRBJ2-5, with 8 bases fitting TRBD2. The CDR3 extends over 15 amino acids. Per germline, CDR1 SGHNT and CDR2 YYREEE (reference sequence). Trimming at V came to 0 bases and at J to 5 bases, leaving 6 bases not matched to a gene. This CDR3 is CASSLVTGGPETQYF. For the CDR3, the DNA is TGTGCCAGCAGCTTGGTGACGGGAGGGCCCGAGACCCAGTACTTC.

The chain recombines TRBV5-1 with TRBJ2-2; D perhaps matches TRBD2 (5 bases). The V gene lost 0 bases and the J gene lost 3 bases, with 12 bases spanning the gap. The CDR3 is 16 amino acids. Germline V CDR1 and CDR2: SGHRS, YFSETQ. CDR3 in amino acids: CASSLGATTDTGELFF. The CDR3 DNA is TGCGCCAGCAGCTTGGGGGCGACTACTGACACCGGGGAGCTGTTTTTT.

V and J are TRBV18 and TRBJ2-7, with TRBD1 matching 7 bases. CDR3 length: 14 residues. Trimming at V came to 4 bases and at J to 2 bases, leaving 5 bases not matched to a gene. Germline CDR1 and CDR2: KGHSH and LQKENI. DNA of the CDR3: TGTGCCAGCTCACTGGGGACAGCCGCCTACGAGCAGTACTTC. Translated: CASSLGTAAYEQYF.

This clone was counted only a few times. The chain carries TRBV7-9 and TRBJ2-7, with D perhaps matching TRBD1 (6 bases). The germline CDR1 and CDR2 sequences are SEHNR and FQNEAQ (reference sequence). The CDR3 is made up of 13 amino acids. Trimming took 5 bases from V and 3 from J, leaving 11 bases between them. In nucleotides, the CDR3 is TGTGCCAGCAGCATTACAGGGATCTACGAGCAGTACTTC. Translation gives CASSITGIYEQYF. Full variable domain (rest looked up from reference TRBV7-9 and TRBJ2-7): DTGVSQNPRHKITKRGQNVTFRCDPISEHNRLYWYRQTLGQGPEFLTYFQNEAQLEKSRLLSDRFSAERPKGSFSTLEIQRTEQGDSAMYLCASSITGIYEQYFGPGTRLTVT.